The sequence of this TCR beta chain was determined in a study of blood T cell repertoires in COVID-19. Study overall: Whether acute or convalescent, the COVID-19 samples came from the United States, Italy and Spain.

Deletions cut 3 bases from V and 2 bases from J, with 17 bases between. This CDR3 comprises 17 residues. Germline lookup yields CDR1 SEHNR and CDR2 FQNEAQ (reference sequence). Only in-frame clones appear in the TCRdb table, and some are missing; sequencing was by immunoSEQ multiplex PCR. The sample has tens of thousands of clones; more than 75% are singletons. The specimen was peripheral blood. This chain links TRBV7-9 with TRBJ1-3; unclear D gene. The receptor comes from a man between 50 and 59 years old with acute or convalescent COVID-19. The CDR3 spells CASSFPVSRAAGNTIYF. The CDR3 DNA follows: TGTGCCAGCAGCTTCCCCGTTTCGCGGGCGGCTGGAAACACCATATATTTT.